A single sample is the source of the 12 T cell receptor beta chains below, sequenced in a study of blood T cell repertoires in COVID-19. The repertoire was sequenced with immunoSEQ multiplex PCR; TCRdb's copy has only in-frame clones and lacks some. The profile shows about 120,000 clones, 79% of them singletons. The source material was peripheral blood. The receptors stem from a woman of 80 years or more with acute or convalescent COVID-19.

This chain joins TRBV5-1 and TRBJ2-1, with D perhaps matching TRBD2 (6 bases). V lost 2 bases to trimming and J lost 9 bases, with 18 bases between them. This CDR3 comprises 15 residues. The V gene's germline CDR1 is SGHRS and CDR2 YFSETQ. The DNA of the CDR3 is TGCGCCAGCAGCTTTGACGGGACTCGACATCGTGAGCAGTTCTTC. This encodes CASSFDGTRHREQFF. The full variable domain, its missing parts supplied by reference TRBV5-1 and TRBJ2-1, is KAGVTQTPRYLIKTRGQQVTLSCSPISGHRSVSWYQQTPGQGLQFLFEYFSETQRNKGNFPGRFSGRQFSNSRSEMNVSTLELGDSALYLCASSFDGTRHREQFFGPGTRLTVL.

The count of this clone is one. The chain combines TRBV28 with TRBJ1-4; TRBD1 is a possible D gene (6 bases). Germline CDR1 reads MDHEN; CDR2 reads SYDVKM. V shed 2 bases and J shed 0 bases, with 10 bases lying between them. This CDR3 contains 16 residues. The DNA of the CDR3 is TGTGCCAGCAGTTTAGGGGGGGCGGCAACTAATGAAAAACTGTTTTTT. It yields the protein CASSLGGAATNEKLFF.

The CDR3 region has the DNA TGTGCCAGCAGCTGGACAGGGCTCTCCTACGAGCAGTACTTC. Protein product: CASSWTGLSYEQYF. V and J are TRBV5-6 and TRBJ2-7; 8 nucleotides line up with TRBD1. With V trimmed by 3 bases and J by 0 bases, 2 bases remained unmatched. CDR3 length equals 14 residues. Germline CDR1 SGHDT, CDR2 YYEEEE.

V gene TRBV7-2 combines with J gene TRBJ1-1; a possible D gene is TRBD1 (6 bases). V was trimmed by 2 bases and J by 8 bases, leaving 12 bases between them. In germline, CDR1 is SGHTA, CDR2 FQGNSA. The CDR3 totals 13 residues. This CDR3 reads CASSLPGQPEAFF. The CDR3, as DNA: TGTGCCAGCAGCTTACCAGGACAGCCCGAAGCTTTCTTT.

This clone was detected only a few times. This sequence joins TRBV7-6 and TRBJ2-5; maybe TRBD2 (5 bases). The CDR3 has 16 amino acids. Germline lookup yields CDR1 SGHVS and CDR2 FNYEAQ. Deletions cut 2 bases from V and 0 bases from J, with 13 bases between. The DNA for the CDR3 is TGTGCCAGCAGCTTATTAGGCCCCGGGGACCAAGAGACCCAGTACTTC. Protein sequence: CASSLLGPGDQETQYF.

This clone was detected only once. DNA of the CDR3: TGTGCCTGGACTCCAGGGCTCAACTATGGCTACACCTTC. It yields the protein CAWTPGLNYGYTF. The chain couples TRBV30 to TRBJ1-2, with D possibly TRBD1 on 5 matching bases. Germline V gene data show CDR1 as GTSNPN and CDR2 as SVGIG (reference sequence). The CDR3 is made up of 13 amino acids. The germline V and J ends were trimmed by 4 bases and 2 bases, with 11 bases remaining between them.

This chain uses TRBV2 with TRBJ2-1; tentatively, D is TRBD2 (7 bases). V dropped 7 bases and J dropped 10 bases, with 17 bases sitting between them. CDR1 SNHLY and CDR2 FYNNEI come from the germline V gene. This CDR3 region has 13 residues. The CDR3 loop reads CASKGEGWIEQFF. Written as DNA, the CDR3 is TGTGCCAGCAAGGGGGAGGGGTGGATAGAGCAGTTCTTC.

The gene calls are TRBV27 and TRBJ1-5; D call uncertain. The CDR3 consists of 16 residues. With 2 bases removed from V and 1 base from J, the gap between germline ends came to 12 bases. Germline CDR1 reads MNHEY; CDR2 reads SMNVEV (reference sequence). The CDR3, as DNA: TGTGCCAGCAGTTTAAAAGCGGCGAACAGCAATCAGCCCCAGCATTTT. This codes for CASSLKAANSNQPQHF.

The V gene is TRBV25-1, the J gene TRBJ2-5; 10 bases align to TRBD1. There are 15 residues in the CDR3. Germline loops: CDR1 MGHDK, CDR2 SYGVNS. The V segment lost 4 bases and the J segment 1 base; nucleotides outside the gene matches: 3. The DNA for the CDR3 is TGTGCCAGCAGTGCGGGACAGGGGCCCCAAGAGACCCAGTACTTC. It is translated as CASSAGQGPQETQYF.

The chain carries TRBV19 and TRBJ1-6, with 7 bases that match TRBD1. The ends lost 9 bases at V and 9 bases at J; junction bases unmatched: 11. The CDR3 contains 14 residues. Germline CDR1 LNHDA, CDR2 SQIVND (reference sequence). The CDR3 protein is CASSQGTTSSPLHF. For the CDR3, the DNA is TGTGCCAGCTCACAGGGGACGACATCTTCACCCCTCCACTTT.

The chain has TRBV9 and TRBJ1-1; unclear D gene. Germline CDR1 reads SGDLS; CDR2 reads YYNGEE. The CDR3 spans 13 residues. V was trimmed by 5 bases and J by 4 bases, leaving 12 bases between them. The CDR3 here is CASSFGPGTEAFF. The CDR3 DNA follows: TGTGCCAGCAGTTTCGGTCCTGGCACTGAAGCTTTCTTT.

This chain connects TRBV11-3 to TRBJ2-1, with 8 bases matching TRBD2. V shed 1 base, J shed 5 bases, and the junction held 1 base outside the gene matches. The CDR3 extends over 14 amino acids. From germline, CDR1 is SGHNT and CDR2 YENEEA. CDR3 region: CASSLGLAHNEQFF. CDR3 bases: TGTGCCAGCAGCTTAGGACTAGCGCACAATGAGCAGTTCTTC.